The clone carrying this T cell receptor beta chain has a count of ten or more. Its antigen is still unknown. The data stem from a study of glioma-infiltrating T cells. At the level of the study: Presurgical dexamethasone in glioma patients lasted six or fewer days. Sequencing aimed for 4.5- to 10-fold coverage of about a million peripheral T cells. Study-wide results and caveats: Shared blood CDR3 signature motifs marked patients with low tissue-blood divergence.

V was shortened by 5 bases and J by 0 bases, with 14 bases between the two germline ends. The CDR3 has 16 amino acids. Germline CDR1 and CDR2: MNHNS and SASEGT. Using RNA template, CDR3s of TCR alpha and beta were amplified with iRepertoire arm-PCR. TCRdb redid the calling of the multiplex PCR reads with MiXCR, one entry per CDR3 protein. In the table there are roughly 350,000 distinct CDR3 sequences, more than 35% of which are singletons. The sample was glioma tissue, nonneoplastic brain tissue, or PBMCs (not recorded which). The gene calls are TRBV6-1 and TRBJ1-3; D may be TRBD1 (6 bases). The TCR was taken from a human donor with low-grade glioma or glioblastoma, undergoing nonglioma brain surgery, or in good health (not recorded which). The CDR3 region is CASSSAADSSGNTIYF. For the CDR3, the DNA is TGTGCCAGCAGTTCGGCTGCGGACAGCTCTGGAAACACCATATATTTT.